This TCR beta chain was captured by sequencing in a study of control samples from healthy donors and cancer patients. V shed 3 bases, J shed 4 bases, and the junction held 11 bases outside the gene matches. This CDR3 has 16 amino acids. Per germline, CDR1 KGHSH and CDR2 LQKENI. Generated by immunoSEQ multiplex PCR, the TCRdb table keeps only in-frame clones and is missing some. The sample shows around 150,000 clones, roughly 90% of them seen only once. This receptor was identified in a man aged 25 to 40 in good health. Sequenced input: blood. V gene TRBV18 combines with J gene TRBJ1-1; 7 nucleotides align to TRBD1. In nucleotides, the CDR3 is TGTGCCAGCTCACCGCCCGTGGACAGGCGCTCCACTGAAGCTTTCTTT. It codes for CASSPPVDRRSTEAFF.